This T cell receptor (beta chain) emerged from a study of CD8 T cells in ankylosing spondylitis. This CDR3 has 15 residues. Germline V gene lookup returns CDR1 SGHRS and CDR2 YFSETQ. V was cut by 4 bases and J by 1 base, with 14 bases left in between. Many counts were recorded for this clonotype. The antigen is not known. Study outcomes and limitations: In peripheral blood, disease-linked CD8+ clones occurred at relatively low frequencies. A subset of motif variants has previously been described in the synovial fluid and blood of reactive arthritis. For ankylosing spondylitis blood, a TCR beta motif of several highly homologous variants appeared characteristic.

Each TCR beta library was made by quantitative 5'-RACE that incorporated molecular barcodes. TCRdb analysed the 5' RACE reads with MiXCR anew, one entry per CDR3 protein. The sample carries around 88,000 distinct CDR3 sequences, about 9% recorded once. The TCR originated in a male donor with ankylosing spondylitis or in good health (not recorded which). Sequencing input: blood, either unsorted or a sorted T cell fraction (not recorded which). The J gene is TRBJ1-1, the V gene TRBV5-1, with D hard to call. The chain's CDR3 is CASSRTGSWNTEAFF. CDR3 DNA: TGCGCCAGCAGCCGGACGGGATCCTGGAACACTGAAGCTTTCTTT.